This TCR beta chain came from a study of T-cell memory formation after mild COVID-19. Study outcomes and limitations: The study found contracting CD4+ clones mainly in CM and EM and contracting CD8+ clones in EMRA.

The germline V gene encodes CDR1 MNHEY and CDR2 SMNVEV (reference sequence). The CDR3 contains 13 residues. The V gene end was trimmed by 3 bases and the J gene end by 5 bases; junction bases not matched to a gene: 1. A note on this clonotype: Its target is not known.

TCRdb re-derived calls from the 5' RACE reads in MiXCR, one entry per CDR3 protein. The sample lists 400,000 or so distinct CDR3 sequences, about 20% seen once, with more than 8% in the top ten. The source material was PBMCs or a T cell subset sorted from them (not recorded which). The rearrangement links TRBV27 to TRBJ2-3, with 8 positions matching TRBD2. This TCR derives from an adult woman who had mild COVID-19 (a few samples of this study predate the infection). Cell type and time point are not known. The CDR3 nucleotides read TGTGCCAGCAGTTTCGGGGGGGGAGATACGCAGTATTTT. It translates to CASSFGGGDTQYF.